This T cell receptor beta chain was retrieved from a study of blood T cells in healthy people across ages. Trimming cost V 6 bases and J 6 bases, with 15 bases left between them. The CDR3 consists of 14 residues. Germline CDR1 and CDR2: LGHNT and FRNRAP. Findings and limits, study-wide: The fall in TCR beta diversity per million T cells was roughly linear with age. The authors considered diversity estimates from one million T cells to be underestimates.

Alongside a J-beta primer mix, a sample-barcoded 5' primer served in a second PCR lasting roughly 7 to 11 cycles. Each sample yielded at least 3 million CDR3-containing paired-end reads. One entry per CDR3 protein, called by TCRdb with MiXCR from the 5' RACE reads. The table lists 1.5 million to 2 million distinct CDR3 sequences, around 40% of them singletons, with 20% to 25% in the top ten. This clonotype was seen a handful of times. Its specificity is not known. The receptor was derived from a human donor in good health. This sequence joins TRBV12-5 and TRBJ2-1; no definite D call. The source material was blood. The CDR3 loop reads CASGPFDGSNEQFF. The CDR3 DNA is TGTGCTAGTGGACCTTTTGATGGATCCAATGAGCAGTTCTTC.